Given below is one T cell receptor (beta chain) in context. The CDR3 is made up of 15 amino acids. Trimming removed 3 bases from V and 0 bases from J, with 9 bases in between. Per germline, CDR1 LGHDT and CDR2 YNNKEL (reference sequence). This record comes from a study of blood T cell repertoires in COVID-19. The wider study: Samples representing acute and convalescent COVID-19 were sourced from the United States, Italy and Spain.

Assay used: immunoSEQ multiplex PCR; TCRdb lists only in-frame clones, some missing. The top ten clones hold roughly 7% of a sample with under 200,000 clones, roughly 87% of them seen once. This chain links TRBV3-1 (or the pseudogene TRBV3-2) with TRBJ2-1; no clear D. The source is a woman aged 45-59 years who had recovered from COVID-19. The sequenced sample consisted of PBMCs or T cells enriched from blood (not recorded which). The CDR3 region is CASSQSVSSYNEQFF. In DNA, the CDR3 is TGTGCCAGCAGCCAGTCCGTGAGCTCCTACAATGAGCAGTTCTTC.